This T cell receptor (beta chain) emerged from a study of blood T cell repertoires in COVID-19. At the level of the study: Italy, Spain and the United States were the sources of the convalescent and acute COVID-19 samples. In each case, the material was cDNA or gDNA derived from T cells, B-cell-depleted T cells, or PBMCs.

Trimming removed 5 bases from V and 0 bases from J, with 8 bases in between. The CDR3 runs 15 residues. Looked up from germline, CDR1 is SNHLY and CDR2 is FYNNEI. In the source study's methods: Amplification from reference gene primers served as the basis for estimated nucleated cell counts. Some clones are missing from TCRdb's copy, which holds only in-frame ones; the method was immunoSEQ multiplex PCR. V and J calls and clone size follow that table, whereas D and trimming were derived from the DNA. Among approximately 130,000 clones listed, about 89% were seen once. The origin of this receptor is a man between 45 and 60 years old with active COVID-19. The specimen was peripheral blood. V is TRBV2 and J is TRBJ2-6; D is ambiguous. Here the CDR3 DNA reads TGTGCCAGCAGTTTCGGAGTCTCTGGGGCCAACGTCCTGACTTTC. Translating gives CASSFGVSGANVLTF.